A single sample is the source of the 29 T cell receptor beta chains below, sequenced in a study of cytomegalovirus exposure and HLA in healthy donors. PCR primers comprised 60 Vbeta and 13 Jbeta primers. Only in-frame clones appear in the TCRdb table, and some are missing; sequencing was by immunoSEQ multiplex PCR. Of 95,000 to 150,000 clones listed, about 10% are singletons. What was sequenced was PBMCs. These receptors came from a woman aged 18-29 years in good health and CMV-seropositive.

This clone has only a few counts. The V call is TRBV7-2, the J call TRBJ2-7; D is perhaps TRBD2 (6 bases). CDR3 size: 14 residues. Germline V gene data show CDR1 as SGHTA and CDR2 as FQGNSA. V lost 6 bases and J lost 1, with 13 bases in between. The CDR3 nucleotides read TGTGCCAGCAGGCGGGACTTCGCTTCCTACGAGCAGTACTTC. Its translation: CASRRDFASYEQYF.

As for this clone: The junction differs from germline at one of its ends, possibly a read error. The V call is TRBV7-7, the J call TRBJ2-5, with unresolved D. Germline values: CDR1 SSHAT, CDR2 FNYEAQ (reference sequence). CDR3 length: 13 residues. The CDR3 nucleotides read TGTGCTAGCAGCCCCGGGTTTGGTGAGACCCAGTACTTC. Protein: CASSPGFGETQYF. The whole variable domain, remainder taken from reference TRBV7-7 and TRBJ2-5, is GAGVSQSPRYKVTKRGQDVTLRCDPISSHATLYWYQQALGQGPEFLTYFNYEAQPDKSGLPSDRFSAERPEGSISTLTIQRTEQRDSAMYRCASSPGFGETQYFGPGTRLLVL.

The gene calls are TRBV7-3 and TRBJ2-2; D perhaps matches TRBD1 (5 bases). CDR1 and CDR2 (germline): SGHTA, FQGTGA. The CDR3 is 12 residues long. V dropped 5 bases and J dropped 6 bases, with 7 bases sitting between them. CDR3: CASSPGSGELFF. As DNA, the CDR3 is TGTGCCAGCAGCCCAGGGTCCGGGGAGCTGTTTTTT.

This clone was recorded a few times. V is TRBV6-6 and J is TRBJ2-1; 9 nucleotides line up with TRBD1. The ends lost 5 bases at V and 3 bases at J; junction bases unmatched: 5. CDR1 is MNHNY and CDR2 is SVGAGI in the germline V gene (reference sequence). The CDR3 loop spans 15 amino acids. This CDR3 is CASSAGTGNYNEQFF. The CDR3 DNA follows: TGTGCCAGCAGTGCCGGGACAGGGAACTACAATGAGCAGTTCTTC.

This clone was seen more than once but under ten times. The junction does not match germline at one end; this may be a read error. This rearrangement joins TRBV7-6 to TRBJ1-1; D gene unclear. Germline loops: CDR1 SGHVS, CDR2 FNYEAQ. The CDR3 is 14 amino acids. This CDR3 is CASTLGGMDTEAFF. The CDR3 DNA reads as TGTGCCAGCACCTTAGGAGGGATGGACACTGAAGCTTTCTTT.

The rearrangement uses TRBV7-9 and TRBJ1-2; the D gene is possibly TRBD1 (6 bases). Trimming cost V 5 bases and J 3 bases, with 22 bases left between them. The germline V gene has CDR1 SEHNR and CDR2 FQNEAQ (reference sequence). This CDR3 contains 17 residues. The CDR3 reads CASSGYSGTTLYYGYTF. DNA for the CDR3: TGTGCCAGCAGCGGATATTCCGGGACAACTCTTTACTATGGCTACACCTTC.

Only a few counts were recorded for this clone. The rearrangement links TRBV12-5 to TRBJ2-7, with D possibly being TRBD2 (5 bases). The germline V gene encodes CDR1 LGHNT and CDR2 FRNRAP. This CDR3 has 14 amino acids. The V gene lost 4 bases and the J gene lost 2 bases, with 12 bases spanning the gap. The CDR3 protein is CASGSYSGTYEQYF. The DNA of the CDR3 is TGTGCTAGTGGTTCCTACAGCGGCACCTACGAGCAGTACTTC. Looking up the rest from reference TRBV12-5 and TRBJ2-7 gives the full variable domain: DARVTQTPRHKVTEMGQEVTMRCQPILGHNTVFWYRQTMMQGLELLAYFRNRAPLDDSGMPKDRFSAEMPDATLATLKIQPSEPRDSAVYFCASGSYSGTYEQYFGPGTRLTVT.

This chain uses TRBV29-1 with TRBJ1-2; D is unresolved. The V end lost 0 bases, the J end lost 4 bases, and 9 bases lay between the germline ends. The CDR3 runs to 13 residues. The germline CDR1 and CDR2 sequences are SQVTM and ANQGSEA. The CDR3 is CSVEDRGGYGYTF. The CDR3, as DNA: TGCAGCGTTGAAGATCGGGGTGGCTATGGCTACACCTTC.

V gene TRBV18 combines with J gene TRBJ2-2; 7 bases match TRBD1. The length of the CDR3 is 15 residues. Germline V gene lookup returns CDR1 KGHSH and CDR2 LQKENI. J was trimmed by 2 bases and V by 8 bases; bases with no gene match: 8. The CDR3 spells CASPAGQVNTGELFF. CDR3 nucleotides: TGTGCCAGCCCCGCCGGACAGGTCAACACCGGGGAGCTGTTTTTT. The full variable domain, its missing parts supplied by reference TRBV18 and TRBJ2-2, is NAGVMQNPRHLVRRRGQEARLRCSPMKGHSHVYWYRQLPEEGLKFMVYLQKENIIDESGMPKERFSAEFPKEGPSILRIQQVVRGDSAAYFCASPAGQVNTGELFFGEGSRLTVL.

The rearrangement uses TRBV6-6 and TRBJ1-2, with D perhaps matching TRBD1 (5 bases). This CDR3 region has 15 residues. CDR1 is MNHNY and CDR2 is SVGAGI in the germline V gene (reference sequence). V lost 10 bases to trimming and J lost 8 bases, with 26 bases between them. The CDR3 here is CATTDYGGVSVGYTF. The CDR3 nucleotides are TGTGCCACCACCGACTACGGGGGGGTTAGTGTGGGCTACACCTTC.

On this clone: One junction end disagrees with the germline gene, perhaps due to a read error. The CDR3 region has the DNA TGTGCCGGCAGCCCCCCCGCGGGAGGGAACTACGAGCAGTACTTC. This encodes CAGSPPAGGNYEQYF. V and J are TRBV7-6 and TRBJ2-7; 9 nucleotides line up with TRBD2. The CDR3 runs to 15 residues. Per germline, CDR1 SGHVS and CDR2 FNYEAQ.

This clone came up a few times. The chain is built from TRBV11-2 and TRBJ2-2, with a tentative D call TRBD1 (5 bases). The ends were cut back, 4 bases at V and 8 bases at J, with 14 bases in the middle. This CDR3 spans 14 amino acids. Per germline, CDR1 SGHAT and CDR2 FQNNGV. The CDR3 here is CASSSGPSTGELFF. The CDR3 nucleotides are TGTGCCAGCAGCTCAGGGCCTAGTACTGGGGAGCTGTTTTTT. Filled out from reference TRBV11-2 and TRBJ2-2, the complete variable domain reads EAGVAQSPRYKIIEKRQSVAFWCNPISGHATLYWYQQILGQGPKLLIQFQNNGVVDDSQLPKDRFSAERLKGVDSTLKIQPAKLEDSAVYLCASSSGPSTGELFFGEGSRLTVL.

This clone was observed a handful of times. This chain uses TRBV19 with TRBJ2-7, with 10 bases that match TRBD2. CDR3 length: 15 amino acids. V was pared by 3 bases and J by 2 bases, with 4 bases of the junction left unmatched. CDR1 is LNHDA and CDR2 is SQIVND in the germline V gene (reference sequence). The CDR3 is CASSISSGSTYEQYF. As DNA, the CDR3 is TGTGCCAGTAGTATCTCTAGCGGGAGCACCTACGAGCAGTACTTC.

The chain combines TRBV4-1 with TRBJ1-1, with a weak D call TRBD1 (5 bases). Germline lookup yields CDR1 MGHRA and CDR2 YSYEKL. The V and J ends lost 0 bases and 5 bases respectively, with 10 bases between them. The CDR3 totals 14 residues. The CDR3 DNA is TGCGCCAGCAGCCAAGATCATGGGGGGACTGAAGCTTTCTTT. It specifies CASSQDHGGTEAFF.

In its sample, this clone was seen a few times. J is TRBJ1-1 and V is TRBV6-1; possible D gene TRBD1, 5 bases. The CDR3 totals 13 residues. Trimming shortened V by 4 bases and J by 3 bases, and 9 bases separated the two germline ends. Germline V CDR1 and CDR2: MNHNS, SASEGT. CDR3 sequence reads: CASSASGDTEAFF. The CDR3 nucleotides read TGTGCCAGCAGTGCGTCGGGGGACACTGAAGCTTTCTTT.

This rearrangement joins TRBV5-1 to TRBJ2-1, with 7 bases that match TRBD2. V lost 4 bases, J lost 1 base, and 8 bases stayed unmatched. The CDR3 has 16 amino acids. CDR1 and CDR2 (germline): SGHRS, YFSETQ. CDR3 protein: CASSPMGTTSYNEQFF. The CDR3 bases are TGCGCCAGCAGCCCGATGGGGACTACTTCCTACAATGAGCAGTTCTTC.

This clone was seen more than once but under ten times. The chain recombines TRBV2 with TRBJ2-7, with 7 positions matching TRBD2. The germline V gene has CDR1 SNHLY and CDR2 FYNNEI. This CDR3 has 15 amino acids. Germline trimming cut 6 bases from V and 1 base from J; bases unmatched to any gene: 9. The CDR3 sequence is CASSYLAAGSYEQYF. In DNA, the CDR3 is TGTGCCAGCAGCTACCTAGCGGCCGGGTCCTACGAGCAGTACTTC. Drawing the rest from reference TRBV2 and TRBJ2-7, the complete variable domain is EPEVTQTPSHQVTQMGQEVILRCVPISNHLYFYWYRQILGQKVEFLVSFYNNEISEKSEIFDDQFSVERPDGSNFTLKIRSTKLEDSAMYFCASSYLAAGSYEQYFGPGTRLTVT.

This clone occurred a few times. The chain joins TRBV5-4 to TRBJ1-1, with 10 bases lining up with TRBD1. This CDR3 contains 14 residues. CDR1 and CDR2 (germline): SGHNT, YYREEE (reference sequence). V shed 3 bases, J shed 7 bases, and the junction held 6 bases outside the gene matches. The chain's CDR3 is CASSWGQGRDEAFF. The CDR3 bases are TGTGCCAGCAGCTGGGGACAGGGGAGGGATGAAGCTTTCTTT.

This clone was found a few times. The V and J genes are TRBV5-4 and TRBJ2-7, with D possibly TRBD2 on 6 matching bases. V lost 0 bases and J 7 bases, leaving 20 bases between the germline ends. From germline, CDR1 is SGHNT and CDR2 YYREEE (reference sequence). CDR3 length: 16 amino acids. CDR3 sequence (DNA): TGTGCCAGCAGCTTGGGAGGTAGGCGGGATCTCTTGGAGCAGTACTTC. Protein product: CASSLGGRRDLLEQYF.

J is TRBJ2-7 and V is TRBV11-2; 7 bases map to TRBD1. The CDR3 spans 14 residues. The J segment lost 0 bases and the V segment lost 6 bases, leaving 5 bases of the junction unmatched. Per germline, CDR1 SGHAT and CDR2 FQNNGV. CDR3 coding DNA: TGTGCCAGCAGTCAAGGGACAGACTCCTACGAGCAGTACTTC. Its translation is CASSQGTDSYEQYF.

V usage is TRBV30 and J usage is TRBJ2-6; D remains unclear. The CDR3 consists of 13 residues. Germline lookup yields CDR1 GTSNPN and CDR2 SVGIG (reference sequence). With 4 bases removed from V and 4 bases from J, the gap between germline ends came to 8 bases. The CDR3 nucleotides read TGTGCCTGGACTTACTCCGGGGCCAACGTCCTGACTTTC. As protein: CAWTYSGANVLTF.

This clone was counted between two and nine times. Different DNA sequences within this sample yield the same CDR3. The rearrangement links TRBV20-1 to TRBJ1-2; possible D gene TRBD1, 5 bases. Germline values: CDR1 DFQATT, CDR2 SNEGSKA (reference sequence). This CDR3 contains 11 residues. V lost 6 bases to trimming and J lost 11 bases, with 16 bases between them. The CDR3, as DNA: TGCAGTGCGTCTGTGGACATCGGGTACACCTTC. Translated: CSASVDIGYTF.

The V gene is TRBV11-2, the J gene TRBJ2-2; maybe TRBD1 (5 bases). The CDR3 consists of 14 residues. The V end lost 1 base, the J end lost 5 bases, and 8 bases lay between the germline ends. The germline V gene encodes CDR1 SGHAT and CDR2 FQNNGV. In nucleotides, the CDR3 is TGTGCCAGCAGCTTAGGGCCAGGGACCGGGGAGCTGTTTTTT. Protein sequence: CASSLGPGTGELFF.

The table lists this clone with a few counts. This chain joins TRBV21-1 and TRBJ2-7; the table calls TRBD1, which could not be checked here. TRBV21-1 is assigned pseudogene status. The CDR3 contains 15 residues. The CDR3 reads CASSTSGQGACEQYF. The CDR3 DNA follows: TGTGCCAGCAGCACGTCGGGACAGGGGGCGTGTGAGCAGTACTTC.

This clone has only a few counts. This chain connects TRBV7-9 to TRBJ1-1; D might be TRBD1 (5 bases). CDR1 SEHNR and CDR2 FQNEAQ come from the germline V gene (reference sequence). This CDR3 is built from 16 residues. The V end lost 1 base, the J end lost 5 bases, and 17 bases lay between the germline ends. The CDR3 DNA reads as TGTGCCAGCAGCTTAGGGGTCCTGGGGCTGGGAACTGAAGCTTTCTTT. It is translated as CASSLGVLGLGTEAFF.

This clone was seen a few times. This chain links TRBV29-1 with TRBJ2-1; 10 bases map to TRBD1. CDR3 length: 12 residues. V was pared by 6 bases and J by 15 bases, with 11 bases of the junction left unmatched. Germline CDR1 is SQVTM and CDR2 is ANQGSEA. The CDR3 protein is CSVTRDRGLGFF. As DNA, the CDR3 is TGCAGCGTGACCCGGGACAGGGGATTAGGGTTCTTC.

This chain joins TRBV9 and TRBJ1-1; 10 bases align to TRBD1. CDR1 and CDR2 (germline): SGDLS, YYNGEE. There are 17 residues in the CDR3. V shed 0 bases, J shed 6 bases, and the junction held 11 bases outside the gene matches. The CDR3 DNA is TGTGCCAGCAGCGTAGAAGGTCGGGACAGGGGAAAGGCTGAAGCTTTCTTT. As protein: CASSVEGRDRGKAEAFF.

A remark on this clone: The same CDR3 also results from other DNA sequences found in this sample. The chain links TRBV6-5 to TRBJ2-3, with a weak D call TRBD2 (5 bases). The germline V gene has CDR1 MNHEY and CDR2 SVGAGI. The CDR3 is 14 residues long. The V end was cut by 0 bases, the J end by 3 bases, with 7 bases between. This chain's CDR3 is CASSYSTGTDTQYF. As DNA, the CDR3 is TGTGCCAGCAGTTACTCGACGGGGACAGATACGCAGTATTTT.

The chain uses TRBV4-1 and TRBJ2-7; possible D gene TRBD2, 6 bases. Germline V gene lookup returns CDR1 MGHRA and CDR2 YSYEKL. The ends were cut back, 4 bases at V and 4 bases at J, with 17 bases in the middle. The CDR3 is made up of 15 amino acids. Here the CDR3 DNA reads TGCGCCAGCAGCCCGGATCAGGAGGGCAATTACGAGCAGTACTTC. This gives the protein CASSPDQEGNYEQYF.